This entry describes one T cell receptor beta chain. Its antigen remains undetermined. Base qualities are not at hand, and no much larger clone is one base apart. The sample originates from a study of breast tumors, draining lymph nodes, adjacent tissues (dated by TCRdb to 2016 to 2017). Study-level background: The study compared TCR beta repertoires across tumor, adjacent nontumor tissue and axillary lymph nodes from breast cancer patients. In human breast cancer, the study set out to assess how tumor, surrounding tissue and draining lymph node repertoires relate to one another and whether T cells might be exchanged between them. Study-level results and caveats: The conclusion that tumor T cells originate in lymph nodes was framed as consistent with a hypothesis rather than directly demonstrated. Tumor T-cell repertoires showed less diversity than lymph node repertoires and more diversity than nontumor tissue repertoires, and tumor T-cell repertoires showed preferential V and J gene usage. Tumor and nontumor tissue repertoires were found to be significantly more similar in luminal-like than in basal-like breast cancer. The data were judged consistent with most tumor T cells deriving from the lymph node and then expanding within tumor tissue.

Sequencing relied on an Illumina HiSeq 2000. Multiplex PCR amplification was used to build the TCR beta chain libraries. High-throughput sequencing was used to analyze the amplified TCR beta chain products. The public reads were run again by TCRdb, first through fastp at Q25 and then through MiXCR, and only productive beta chains were kept. Every distinct CDR3 protein forms one entry, paired with its most common genes and DNA. The sample contains about 13,000 distinct CDR3 sequences, approximately 62% of them found a single time. The ten largest clones add up to roughly 49% of the sample. Based on the germline V gene, the CDR1 and CDR2 sequences are SGHTA and FQGNSA. Relative to germline, V is missing 0 bases and J is missing 4 bases, with 6 bases of the junction outside any gene match. The CDR3 numbers 16 residues from cysteine through phenylalanine. Kept here is only the CDR3 DNA, which spans 48 bases and is read in frame from base 1.

Adjacent samples were composed of nontumor breast tissue surrounding the tumor. The sequence was obtained from a female donor with breast cancer. Some clones in this sample may be carry-over from other donors' samples. Sequencing used tumor-adjacent breast tissue. The V and J segments used are TRBV7-2 and TRBJ1-3; TRBD1 agrees with 7 junctional bases. The nucleotide sequence is TGTGCCAGCAGCTTAGCACCGACAGGGCAAGGAAACACCATATATTTT. Its product reads: CASSLAPTGQGNTIYF.